One T cell receptor (beta chain) is described in this entry. Antigen: not known. Treatment in this sample: roughly 10-day PBMC culture with coronavirus spike peptide pools or control peptides (ViraFEST assay). The data are from a study of vaccination and CD4 T cells after COVID-19. Sequencing of DNA taken from cultured CD4+ T cells relied on the Oncomine TCR Beta short-read assay. MiXCR was run by TCRdb on the PCR reads, yielding one entry per CDR3 protein. The table has 15,000 to 20,000 distinct CDR3 sequences, under 60% seen once. General study findings and limits: A relatively small number of convalescent patients were studied, and no early post-infection timepoints were included.

Unmatched junction bases numbered 7, after V lost 5 bases and J lost 3 bases. The CDR3 length is 15 residues. The germline V gene encodes CDR1 DFQATT and CDR2 SNEGSKA (reference sequence). The receptor was isolated from a human donor who had recovered from COVID-19. The chain is built from TRBV20-1 and TRBJ2-5; 12 positions match TRBD2. The sequenced sample was CD4+ T cells from blood, cultured in vitro, obtained after SARS-CoV-2 vaccination. As DNA, the CDR3 is TGCAGTGCTTACTCTAGCGGGGGGGCTAAAGAGACCCAGTACTTC. Its translation: CSAYSSGGAKETQYF.